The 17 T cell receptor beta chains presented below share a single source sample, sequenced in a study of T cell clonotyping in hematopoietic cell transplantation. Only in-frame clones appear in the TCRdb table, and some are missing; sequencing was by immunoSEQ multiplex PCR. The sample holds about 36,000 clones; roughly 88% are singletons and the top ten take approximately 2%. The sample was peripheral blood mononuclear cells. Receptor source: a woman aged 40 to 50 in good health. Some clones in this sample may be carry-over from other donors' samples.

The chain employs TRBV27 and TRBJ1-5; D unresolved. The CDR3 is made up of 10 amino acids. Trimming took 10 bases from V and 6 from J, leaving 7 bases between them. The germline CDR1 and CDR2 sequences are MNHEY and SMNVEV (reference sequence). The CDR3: CAIGGQPQHF. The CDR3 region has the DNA TGTGCCATCGGAGGTCAGCCCCAGCATTTT.

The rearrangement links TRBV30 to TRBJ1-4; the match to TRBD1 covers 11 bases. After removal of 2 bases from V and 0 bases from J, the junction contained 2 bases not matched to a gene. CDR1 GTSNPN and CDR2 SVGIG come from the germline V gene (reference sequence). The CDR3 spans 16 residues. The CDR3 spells CAWSRDRGTTNEKLFF. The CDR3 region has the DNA TGTGCCTGGAGTAGGGACAGGGGGACAACTAATGAAAAACTGTTTTTT.

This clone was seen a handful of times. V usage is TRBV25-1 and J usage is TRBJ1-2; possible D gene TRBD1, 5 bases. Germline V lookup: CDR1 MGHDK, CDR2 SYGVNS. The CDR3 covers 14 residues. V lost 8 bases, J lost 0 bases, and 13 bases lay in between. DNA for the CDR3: TGTGCCAGCCGGGGGAAGGCAGCTAACTATGGCTACACCTTC. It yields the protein CASRGKAANYGYTF.

The CDR3 loop reads CASSGGEFDVTYEQYF. For the CDR3, the DNA is TGTGCCAGCAGTGGGGGCGAGTTCGACGTTACCTACGAGCAGTACTTC. J is TRBJ2-7 and V is TRBV6-1; a weak D match, TRBD1 (5 bases). CDR1 MNHNS and CDR2 SASEGT come from the germline V gene. V lost 4 bases and J lost 2, with 18 bases in between. There are 16 residues in the CDR3.

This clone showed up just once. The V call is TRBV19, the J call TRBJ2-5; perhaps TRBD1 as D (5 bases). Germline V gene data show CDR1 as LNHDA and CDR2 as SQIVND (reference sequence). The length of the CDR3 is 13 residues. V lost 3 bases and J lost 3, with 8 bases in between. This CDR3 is CASSITGEETQYF. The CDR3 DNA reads TGTGCCAGTAGTATCACAGGTGAAGAGACCCAGTACTTC.

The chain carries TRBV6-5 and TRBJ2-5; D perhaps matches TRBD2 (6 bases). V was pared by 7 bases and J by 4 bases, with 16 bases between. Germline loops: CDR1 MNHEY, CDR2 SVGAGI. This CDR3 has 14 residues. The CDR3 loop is CASTSGDRRETQYF. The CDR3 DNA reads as TGTGCCAGCACCTCGGGAGATCGGCGAGAGACCCAGTACTTC.

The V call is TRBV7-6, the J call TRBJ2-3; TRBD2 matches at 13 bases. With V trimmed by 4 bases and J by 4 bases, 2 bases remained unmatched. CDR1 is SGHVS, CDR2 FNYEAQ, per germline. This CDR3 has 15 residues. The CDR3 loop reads CASSSGLAGADTQYF. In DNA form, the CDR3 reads TGTGCCAGCAGCTCAGGACTAGCGGGAGCAGATACGCAGTATTTT.

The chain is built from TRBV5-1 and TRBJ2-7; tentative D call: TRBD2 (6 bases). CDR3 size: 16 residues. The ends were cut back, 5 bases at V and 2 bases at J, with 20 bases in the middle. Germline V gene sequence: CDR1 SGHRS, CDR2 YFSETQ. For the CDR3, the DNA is TGCGCCAGCAGTACTGGGGACTCCACCCGCCCCTACGAGCAGTACTTC. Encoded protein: CASSTGDSTRPYEQYF.

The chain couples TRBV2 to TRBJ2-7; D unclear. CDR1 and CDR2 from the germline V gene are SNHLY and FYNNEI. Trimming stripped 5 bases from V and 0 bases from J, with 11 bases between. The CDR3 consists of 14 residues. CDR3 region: CASSRVRSSYEQYF. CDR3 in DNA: TGTGCCAGCAGTAGAGTCAGGAGCTCCTACGAGCAGTACTTC.

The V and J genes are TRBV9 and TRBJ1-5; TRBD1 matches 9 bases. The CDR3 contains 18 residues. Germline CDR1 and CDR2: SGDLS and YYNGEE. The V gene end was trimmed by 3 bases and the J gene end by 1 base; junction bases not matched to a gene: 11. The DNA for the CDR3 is TGTGCCAGCAGCGAGGGAGGACAGGGGAATGTGAGCAATCAGCCCCAGCATTTT. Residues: CASSEGGQGNVSNQPQHF.

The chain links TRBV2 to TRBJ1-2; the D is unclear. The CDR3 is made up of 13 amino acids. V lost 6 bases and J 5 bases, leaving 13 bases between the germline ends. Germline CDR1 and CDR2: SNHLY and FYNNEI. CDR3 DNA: TGTGCCAGCAGAGACCGTTACGAGTATGGCTACACCTTC. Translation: CASRDRYEYGYTF.

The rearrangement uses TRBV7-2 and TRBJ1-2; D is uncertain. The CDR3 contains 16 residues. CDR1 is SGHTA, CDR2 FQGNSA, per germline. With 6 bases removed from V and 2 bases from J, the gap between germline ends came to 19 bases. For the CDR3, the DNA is TGTGCCAGCAGTCGCGGAAAGACGGCGGGGAACTATGGCTACACCTTC. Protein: CASSRGKTAGNYGYTF.

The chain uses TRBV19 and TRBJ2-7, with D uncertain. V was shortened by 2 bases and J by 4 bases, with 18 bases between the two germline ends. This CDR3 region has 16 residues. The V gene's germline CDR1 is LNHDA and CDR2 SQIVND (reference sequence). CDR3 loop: CASSISSSAGRYEQYF. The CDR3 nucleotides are TGTGCCAGTAGTATAAGTTCCTCGGCAGGTAGATACGAGCAGTACTTC.

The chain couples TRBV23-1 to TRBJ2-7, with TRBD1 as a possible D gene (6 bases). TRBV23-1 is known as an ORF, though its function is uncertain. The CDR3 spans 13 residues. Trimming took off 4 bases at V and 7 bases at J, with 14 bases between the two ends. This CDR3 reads CASSPQGLWEQYF. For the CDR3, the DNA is TGCGCCAGCAGTCCCCAGGGGCTCTGGGAGCAGTACTTC.

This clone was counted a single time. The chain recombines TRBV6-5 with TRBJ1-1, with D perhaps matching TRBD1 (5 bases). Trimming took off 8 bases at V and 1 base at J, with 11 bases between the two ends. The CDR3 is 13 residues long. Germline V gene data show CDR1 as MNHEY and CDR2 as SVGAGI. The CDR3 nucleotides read TGTGCCAGCCAATTACAGGCGAACACTGAAGCTTTCTTT. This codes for CASQLQANTEAFF.

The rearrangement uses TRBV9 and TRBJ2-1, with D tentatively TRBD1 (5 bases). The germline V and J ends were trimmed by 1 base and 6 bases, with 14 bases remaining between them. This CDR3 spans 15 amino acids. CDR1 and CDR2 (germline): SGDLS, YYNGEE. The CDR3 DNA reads TGTGCCAGCAGCGTACTAGTTGATGGGGCCAATGAGCAGTTCTTC. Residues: CASSVLVDGANEQFF.

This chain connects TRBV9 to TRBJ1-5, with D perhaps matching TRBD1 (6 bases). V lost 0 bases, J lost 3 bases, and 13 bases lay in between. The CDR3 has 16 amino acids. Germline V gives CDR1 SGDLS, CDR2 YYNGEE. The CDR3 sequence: CASSVGDRYPNQPQHF. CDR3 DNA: TGTGCCAGCAGCGTAGGAGACAGGTACCCCAATCAGCCCCAGCATTTT.